This TCR beta chain was captured by sequencing in a study of T cells after yellow fever vaccination. Germline assignment: CDR1 SGHTA and CDR2 FQGNSA. J was trimmed by 8 bases and V by 0 bases; bases with no gene match: 10. The CDR3 totals 16 residues. TCRdb reanalysed the 5' RACE reads using MiXCR and keeps one entry per CDR3 protein. Here the sample spans around 310,000 distinct CDR3 sequences, 8.7% being singletons. The clonotype originates from a man aged 18 to 30 who received the YFV17D yellow fever vaccine. The sample consisted of PBMCs, taken on the day of the first yellow fever vaccination. The chain couples TRBV7-2 to TRBJ2-3; 8 positions match TRBD2. The DNA for the CDR3 is TGTGCCAGCAGCTTAGCCGAGCGAGCGGGAGAACGTACGCAGTATTTT. Encoded protein: CASSLAERAGERTQYF.